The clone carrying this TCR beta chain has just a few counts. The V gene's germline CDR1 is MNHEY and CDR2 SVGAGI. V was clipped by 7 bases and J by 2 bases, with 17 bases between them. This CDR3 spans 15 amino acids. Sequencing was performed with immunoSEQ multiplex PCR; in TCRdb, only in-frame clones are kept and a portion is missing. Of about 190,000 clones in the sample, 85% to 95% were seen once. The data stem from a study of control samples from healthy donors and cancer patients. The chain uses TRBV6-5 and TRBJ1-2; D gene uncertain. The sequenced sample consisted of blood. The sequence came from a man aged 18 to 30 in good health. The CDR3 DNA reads TGTGCCAGCACGGCGGGCAGAAGGGTCAACTATGGCTACACCTTC. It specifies CASTAGRRVNYGYTF.